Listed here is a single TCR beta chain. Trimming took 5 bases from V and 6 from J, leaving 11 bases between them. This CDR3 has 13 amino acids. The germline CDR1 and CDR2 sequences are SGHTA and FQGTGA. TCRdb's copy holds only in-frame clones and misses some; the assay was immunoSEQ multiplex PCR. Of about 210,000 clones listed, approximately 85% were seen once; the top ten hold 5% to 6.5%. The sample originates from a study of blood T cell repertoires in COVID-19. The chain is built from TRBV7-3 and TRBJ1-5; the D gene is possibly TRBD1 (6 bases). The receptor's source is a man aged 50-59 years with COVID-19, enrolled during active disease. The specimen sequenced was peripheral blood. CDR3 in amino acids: CASSQQGGQPQHF. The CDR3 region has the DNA TGTGCCAGCAGCCAACAGGGTGGTCAGCCCCAGCATTTT.